This T cell receptor (beta chain) originates from a study of Ad26.COV2.S vaccination and SARS-CoV-2 variants. Across the study: The study gave Ad26.COV2.S intramuscularly, once or twice 56 days apart. The study's findings and limits: Similar non-spike TCR breadth was seen in vaccine and placebo recipients.

The treatment here: some 19 received Ad26.COV2.S at low or high dose, single or two shots; about 5 received placebo; per-sample allocation not given. The investigators took samples on day 63 after the first vaccine or placebo injection. It was an adult aged 18-55 years in Boston who was the donor. This clone was detected a few times. Antigen specificity is unknown. TCRdb's copy holds only in-frame clones and misses some; the assay was immunoSEQ multiplex PCR. The sample consists of 200,000 to 300,000 clones, over 75% of them appearing once. Trimming shortened V by 1 base and J by 4 bases, and 14 bases separated the two germline ends. Germline V lookup: CDR1 SEHNR, CDR2 FQNEAQ (reference sequence). CDR3 size: 15 residues.

The V gene is TRBV7-9, the J gene TRBJ2-7; D is tentatively TRBD1 or TRBD2 (5 bases each). The TCR comes from a person aged 18-60 years who received the Ad26.COV2.S COVID-19 vaccine or a placebo. This specimen consisted of peripheral blood, obtained in a trial of Ad26.COV2.S vaccine versus placebo. DNA for the CDR3: TGTGCCAGCAGCTTAGTTCCCGGGTGGGGGTACGAGCAGTACTTC. Its translation is CASSLVPGWGYEQYF.